The entry below describes one T cell receptor (beta chain). Its antigen is currently not known. Base qualities were left out, and no much larger clone turns up one base away. Participants in the prospective study were enrolled through a virtual design, were aged roughly 18 to 100 years, and lived in under 25 United States geographic areas. In the prospective study, cohorts were assigned on the basis of participant-reported clinical history obtained from a screening survey and a study questionnaire. Mobile phlebotomists in the prospective study collected whole blood, serum and a nasopharyngeal or oropharyngeal swab from every participant. Prospective study participants could optionally give additional blood draws and questionnaires over an approximately two-month period. Before DNA extraction, prospective study blood samples were shipped either frozen or at room temperature. These data belong to a study of blood T cell repertoires in COVID-19 (dated by TCRdb to 2018 to 2020). For the wider study: Samples from collaborators originated in the United States, Italy and Spain and spanned both the acute and convalescent phases of COVID-19. The sample metadata nearly always contained a de-identified subject ID, COVID-19 status, age in years and sex. The prospective study material was composed of cDNA or gDNA derived from T cells, B-cell-depleted T cells, or PBMCs. A freely available public database, intended as a resource for researchers studying the immune response to SARS-CoV-2, is where the repertoires were released. The samples were drawn from two sources: the first 160 participants of the ongoing ImmuneRACE study, and 1,254 subjects contributed by 6 global collaborators. HLA class I and class II types, where available, came from metadata supplied by the sample provider rather than from assay-based typing. The dataset comprised deeply sampled blood TCRbeta repertoires from subjects exposed to, actively infected with, or recovered from COVID-19.

CDR3 length: 15 amino acids, cysteine to phenylalanine. Only the CDR3 portion is preserved as DNA: 45 bases, with reading frame beginning at the first base. For CDR1 and CDR2, the germline V gene lists MDHEN and SYDVKM. V loses 3 bases of germline sequence and J loses 5 bases, and the interval between the two ends is 16 bases. TCRbeta CDR3 regions were amplified from genomic DNA by means of the immunoSEQ Assay, a bias-controlled multiplex PCR. In the source study's methods: The number of nucleated cells in each sample was estimated by amplification of reference gene primers within the assay. To quantify the absolute abundance of each unique TCRbeta CDR3 rearrangement, sequence reads were collapsed and filtered. Productive Simpson clonality was computed per sample as the square root of Simpson's diversity index over productive rearrangements. Imported from immuneACCESS, the table was reduced by TCRdb to in-frame sequences with V and J called. These copies leave out some clones; in studies compared against another copy, an unresolved V gene accounts for under half, and the cause of the remainder is not known. V and J calls and clone size are those listed in that table; D and trimming were worked out from the DNA. The sample table records about 210,000 clones; 80% to 90% of these occur just once. Around 4% of the sample is taken by the ten largest.

Points the paper makes about the study in general: The amount of clinical and demographic metadata varied by source and participant and was provided uncurated.

The material sequenced was PBMCs or T cells enriched from blood (not recorded which). In this chain, TRBV28 is recombined with TRBJ2-5, with no D gene named confidently. The source of this sequence is a woman aged 40 to 49 with acute COVID-19. The nucleotides read TGTGCCAGCAGTTTGGAGCAGACGAGAGCGGAGACCCAGTACTTC. This sequence encodes CASSLEQTRAETQYF.